These 25 T cell receptor beta chains were all obtained from the same sample, sequenced in a study of cytomegalovirus exposure and HLA in healthy donors (dated by TCRdb to the late 2010s). Library method: the immunoSEQ multiplex PCR assay. For the multiplex PCR, a mixture combining 60 forward primers for TCR Vbeta segments and 13 reverse primers for TCR Jbeta segments was used. TCRdb holds this immuneACCESS table with in-frame rearrangements only. Some clones are missing; in checked studies, unresolved V genes explain under half, and the rest has no known cause. Across this sample there are 100,000 to 150,000 clones, with about 85% seen only once. The ten largest clones represent under 2% of the sample. Sequenced material: PBMCs. Receptors originate from a boy aged 5-17 years in good health and CMV-seronegative.

The chain combines TRBV2 with TRBJ1-1, with D hard to call. Germline V lookup: CDR1 SNHLY, CDR2 FYNNEI. V dropped 8 bases and J dropped 1 base, with 8 bases sitting between them. The CDR3 length is 12 residues. CDR3 coding DNA: TGTGCCAGCCGGGTCAGGAACACTGAAGCTTTCTTT. Translated, it gives CASRVRNTEAFF. The full variable domain, rest sourced from reference TRBV2 and TRBJ1-1, is EPEVTQTPSHQVTQMGQEVILRCVPISNHLYFYWYRQILGQKVEFLVSFYNNEISEKSEIFDDQFSVERPDGSNFTLKIRSTKLEDSAMYFCASRVRNTEAFFGQGTRLTVV.

The V gene is TRBV7-3, the J gene TRBJ2-3, with 14 bases fitting TRBD2. With V trimmed by 3 bases and J by 6 bases, 20 bases remained unmatched. The length of the CDR3 is 21 residues. Germline-derived CDR1 and CDR2 are SGHTA and FQGTGA. The CDR3 region has the DNA TGTGCCAGCAGCTTGTCCGCCGGGACTAGCGGGGGCCGGTTTCGAACGGATACGCAGTATTTT. Translating it yields CASSLSAGTSGGRFRTDTQYF.

V usage is TRBV10-3 and J usage is TRBJ2-2; 12 nucleotides align to TRBD2. The CDR3 totals 15 residues. Germline assignment: CDR1 ENHRY and CDR2 SYGVKD. V was pared by 4 bases and J by 3 bases, with 0 bases of the junction left unmatched. The CDR3 is CAISGTSGDTGELFF. In nucleotides, the CDR3 is TGTGCCATCAGTGGGACTAGCGGGGACACCGGGGAGCTGTTTTTT.

V is TRBV5-6 and J is TRBJ1-2; TRBD1 agrees at 9 bases. V shed 0 bases, J shed 4 bases, and the junction held 4 bases outside the gene matches. The CDR3 consists of 15 residues. Per germline, CDR1 SGHDT and CDR2 YYEEEE. The CDR3: CASSLVDRGGYGYTF. As DNA, the CDR3 is TGTGCCAGCAGCTTGGTGGACAGGGGTGGCTATGGCTACACCTTC.

In DNA, the CDR3 is TGTGCCAGCAGCTTAGCGGACAGGGGGACTAGCGGGAGGGGGCCGCAGTTCTTC. Residues: CASSLADRGTSGRGPQFF. The chain uses TRBV7-8 and TRBJ2-1, with 16 bases matching TRBD2. Trimming at V came to 0 bases and at J to 12 bases, leaving 11 bases not matched to a gene. Germline values: CDR1 SGHVS, CDR2 FQNEAQ. The CDR3 runs 18 residues.

The chain links TRBV10-3 to TRBJ2-5, with D perhaps matching TRBD2 (6 bases). Looked up from germline, CDR1 is ENHRY and CDR2 is SYGVKD. V lost 4 bases to trimming and J lost 2 bases, with 11 bases between them. The CDR3 sequence is 14 residues long. CDR3 sequence reads: CAISGPSGQETQYF. CDR3 sequence (DNA): TGTGCCATCAGTGGGCCAAGCGGGCAAGAGACCCAGTACTTC.

The V call is TRBV5-1, the J call TRBJ1-6; D gene uncertain. Germline values: CDR1 SGHRS, CDR2 YFSETQ. This CDR3 is built from 16 residues. Trimming pared 0 bases from V and 0 bases from J, leaving 7 bases between. CDR3 in amino acids: CASSLDGSSYNSPLHF. DNA for the CDR3: TGCGCCAGCAGCTTGGACGGTAGCTCCTATAATTCACCCCTCCACTTT.

This chain uses TRBV6-6 with TRBJ2-5; TRBD1 agrees at 9 bases. The CDR3 runs to 15 residues. After removal of 8 bases from V and 1 base from J, the junction contained 8 bases not matched to a gene. Germline assignment: CDR1 MNHNY and CDR2 SVGAGI (reference sequence). The CDR3 reads CASARDRVSQETQYF. The CDR3, as DNA: TGTGCCAGCGCCCGGGACAGGGTATCCCAAGAGACCCAGTACTTC.

The V call is TRBV10-3, the J call TRBJ2-7, with 7 bases fitting TRBD2. Germline V gene lookup returns CDR1 ENHRY and CDR2 SYGVKD. Germline trimming cut 3 bases from V and 2 bases from J; bases unmatched to any gene: 4. This CDR3 comprises 14 residues. The CDR3 loop reads CAISDPAGAYEQYF. The CDR3 bases are TGTGCCATCAGTGACCCCGCGGGGGCCTACGAGCAGTACTTC.

The V and J genes are TRBV15 and TRBJ2-2, with TRBD2 matching 8 bases. CDR3 length equals 15 residues. The junction had 0 bases not matched to a gene; V was cut back by 3 bases and J by 0 bases. The V gene's germline CDR1 is LNHNV and CDR2 YYDKDF (reference sequence). The CDR3 spells CATSSGGANTGELFF. Here the CDR3 DNA reads TGTGCCACCAGCAGCGGGGGGGCGAACACCGGGGAGCTGTTTTTT.

J is TRBJ2-7 and V is TRBV27; 9 positions agree with TRBD1. J lost 3 bases, V lost 4 bases, and 13 bases had no gene match. CDR1 and CDR2 from the germline V gene are MNHEY and SMNVEV (reference sequence). CDR3 size: 17 residues. Written as DNA, the CDR3 is TGTGCCAGCAGTTCCGCCGCTGGGACAGGGTCCTTCTACGAGCAGTACTTC. Encoded protein: CASSSAAGTGSFYEQYF.

The chain has TRBV19 and TRBJ1-2; D may be TRBD1 (6 bases). The CDR3 is made up of 15 amino acids. Germline V gives CDR1 LNHDA, CDR2 SQIVND (reference sequence). The V end was cut by 7 bases, the J end by 5 bases, with 20 bases between. The CDR3 bases are TGTGCCAGTATTCCCCCTGGGACACCACTTTATGGCTACACCTTC. Its protein product is CASIPPGTPLYGYTF.

A remark on this clone: At one boundary the junction diverges from the germline segment, which might be a read error. In DNA, the CDR3 is TGCGCCAGCCGCTTGGGGAACGGACAGGGGACGACAAACACCGGGGAGCTGTTTTTT. It encodes CASRLGNGQGTTNTGELFF. The J gene is TRBJ2-2, the V gene TRBV5-1; 9 bases agree with TRBD1. The CDR3 runs to 19 residues. Germline-derived CDR1 and CDR2 are SGHRS and YFSETQ.

J is TRBJ2-1 and V is TRBV4-2, with D possibly matching TRBD2 (6 bases). V dropped 0 bases and J dropped 7 bases, with 10 bases sitting between them. The CDR3 totals 14 residues. In germline, CDR1 is LGHNA, CDR2 YNFKEQ. The CDR3: CASSQDLGGNEQFF. Written as DNA, the CDR3 is TGTGCCAGCAGCCAAGATCTCGGGGGTAATGAGCAGTTCTTC.

The gene calls are TRBV4-3 and TRBJ2-1; D is perhaps TRBD2 (5 bases). The CDR3 has 16 amino acids. V was shortened by 1 base and J by 8 bases, with 18 bases between the two germline ends. Germline values: CDR1 LGHNA, CDR2 YSLEER. The CDR3 nucleotides read TGCGCCAGCAGCCAAGGAAGCTTACACGGGATCGATGAGCAGTTCTTC. Translation gives CASSQGSLHGIDEQFF.

This clone occurred once. The chain joins TRBV5-1 to TRBJ1-1; the D is unclear. V was pared by 5 bases and J by 7 bases, with 12 bases between. This CDR3 has 12 amino acids. Germline CDR1 is SGHRS and CDR2 is YFSETQ. In DNA, the CDR3 is TGCGCCAGCAGTACGAGCGGGAGTGAAGCTTTCTTT. Encoded protein: CASSTSGSEAFF.

The chain has TRBV6-5 and TRBJ1-5; TRBD1 aligns across 7 bases. This CDR3 region has 14 residues. Trimming cost V 2 bases and J 7 bases; bases outside gene matches: 5. Germline CDR1 is MNHEY and CDR2 is SVGAGI. The CDR3 is CASSYNRGRQPQHF. In DNA form, the CDR3 reads TGTGCCAGCAGTTACAACAGGGGTCGACAGCCCCAGCATTTT.

The chain is built from TRBV6-1 and TRBJ1-5; D perhaps matches TRBD1 (5 bases). The CDR3 is made up of 16 amino acids. From germline, CDR1 is MNHNS and CDR2 SASEGT. The V end lost 0 bases, the J end lost 4 bases, and 13 bases lay between the germline ends. In nucleotides, the CDR3 is TGTGCCAGCAGTGAAGCGCGGGGGTCGATAAATCAGCCCCAGCATTTT. The encoded protein is CASSEARGSINQPQHF.

This chain links TRBV18 with TRBJ1-5; no firm D call. Germline-derived CDR1 and CDR2 are KGHSH and LQKENI. The CDR3 consists of 15 residues. V was trimmed by 0 bases and J by 4 bases, leaving 10 bases between them. CDR3 sequence: CASSPPNSANQPQHF. DNA of the CDR3: TGTGCCAGCTCACCACCGAATAGTGCTAATCAGCCCCAGCATTTT.

This clone was counted once. The rearrangement joins TRBV6-5 to TRBJ2-5, with D perhaps matching TRBD1 (5 bases). The germline V and J ends were trimmed by 6 bases and 3 bases, with 14 bases remaining between them. This CDR3 comprises 14 residues. Germline assignment: CDR1 MNHEY and CDR2 SVGAGI. CDR3 coding DNA: TGTGCCAGCAGCCCAGGGTCGTGGGAAGAGACCCAGTACTTC. This codes for CASSPGSWEETQYF.

The chain couples TRBV9 to TRBJ2-1, with D maybe TRBD2 (6 bases). The CDR3 covers 14 residues. Trimming left V 4 bases short and J 0 bases short, with 8 bases between. The germline V gene has CDR1 SGDLS and CDR2 YYNGEE. CDR3 in amino acids: CASSTTSSYNEQFF. The CDR3 nucleotides read TGTGCCAGCAGCACGACTAGCTCCTACAATGAGCAGTTCTTC.

The V gene is TRBV7-8, the J gene TRBJ2-7; 7 nucleotides align to TRBD2. Germline CDR1 reads SGHVS; CDR2 reads FQNEAQ. The trim removed 5 bases at V and 4 bases at J, leaving 17 bases unmatched. The CDR3 is made up of 17 amino acids. The CDR3 here is CASSPLVGTSVEYEQYF. CDR3 in DNA: TGTGCCAGCAGCCCACTCGTCGGCACTAGCGTAGAGTACGAGCAGTACTTC. Complete variable domain (other parts from reference TRBV7-8 and TRBJ2-7): GAGVSQSPRYKVAKRGQDVALRCDPISGHVSLFWYQQALGQGPEFLTYFQNEAQLDKSGLPSDRFFAERPEGSVSTLKIQRTQQEDSAVYLCASSPLVGTSVEYEQYFGPGTRLTVT.

This rearrangement joins TRBV7-2 to TRBJ2-2; D might be TRBD2 (5 bases). Germline V gene data show CDR1 as SGHTA and CDR2 as FQGNSA. This CDR3 region has 15 residues. V was trimmed by 2 bases and J by 6 bases, leaving 13 bases between them. CDR3 loop: CASSLTSPGPGELFF. In DNA form, the CDR3 reads TGTGCCAGCAGCTTAACTAGTCCCGGTCCCGGGGAGCTGTTTTTT.

This chain connects TRBV5-6 to TRBJ1-2; D unresolved. Trimming shortened V by 0 bases and J by 5 bases, and 14 bases separated the two germline ends. Germline assignment: CDR1 SGHDT and CDR2 YYEEEE. The CDR3 runs to 15 residues. CDR3 sequence (DNA): TGTGCCAGCAGCTTGGCCAGCGAACTTCATTATGGCTACACCTTC. Amino acids: CASSLASELHYGYTF.

This clone was observed a single time. This chain connects TRBV9 to TRBJ1-1; D not certain. Germline V lookup: CDR1 SGDLS, CDR2 YYNGEE. This CDR3 contains 15 residues. The V gene lost 0 bases and the J gene lost 3 bases, with 12 bases spanning the gap. The CDR3 is CASSVGAERDTEAFF. The CDR3 DNA follows: TGTGCCAGCAGCGTAGGGGCGGAGAGGGACACTGAAGCTTTCTTT. Supplemented by reference TRBV9 and TRBJ1-1, the full variable domain reads DSGVTQTPKHLITATGQRVTLRCSPRSGDLSVYWYQQSLDQGLQFLIQYYNGEERAKGNILERFSAQQFPDLHSELNLSSLELGDSALYFCASSVGAERDTEAFFGQGTRLTVV.